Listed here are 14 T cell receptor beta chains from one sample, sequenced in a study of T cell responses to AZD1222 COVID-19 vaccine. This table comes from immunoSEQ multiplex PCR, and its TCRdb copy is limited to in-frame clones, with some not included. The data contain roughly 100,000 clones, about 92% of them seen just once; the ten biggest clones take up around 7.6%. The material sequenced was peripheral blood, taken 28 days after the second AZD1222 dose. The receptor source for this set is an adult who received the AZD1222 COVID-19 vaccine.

This CDR3 is CASSPLAGGSTDTQYF. The DNA of the CDR3 is TGTGCCAGCAGCCCCCTAGCGGGGGGTAGCACAGATACGCAGTATTTT. The chain is built from TRBV14 and TRBJ2-3, with TRBD2 matching over 11 bases. The J segment lost 0 bases and the V segment lost 4 bases, leaving 3 bases of the junction unmatched. The CDR3 consists of 16 residues. Germline assignment: CDR1 SGHDN and CDR2 FVKESK.

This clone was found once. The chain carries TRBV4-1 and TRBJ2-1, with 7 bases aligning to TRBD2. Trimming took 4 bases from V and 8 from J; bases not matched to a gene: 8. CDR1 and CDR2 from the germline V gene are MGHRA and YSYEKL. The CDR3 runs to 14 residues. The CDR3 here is CASSPERGSDEQFF. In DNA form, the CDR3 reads TGCGCCAGCAGCCCGGAGCGGGGCTCGGATGAGCAGTTCTTC.

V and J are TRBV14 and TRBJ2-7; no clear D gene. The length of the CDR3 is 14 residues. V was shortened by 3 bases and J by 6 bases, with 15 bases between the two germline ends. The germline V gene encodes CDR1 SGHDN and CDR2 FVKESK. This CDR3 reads CASSQDGEVREQYF. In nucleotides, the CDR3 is TGTGCCAGCAGCCAGGATGGGGAAGTTCGCGAGCAGTACTTC.

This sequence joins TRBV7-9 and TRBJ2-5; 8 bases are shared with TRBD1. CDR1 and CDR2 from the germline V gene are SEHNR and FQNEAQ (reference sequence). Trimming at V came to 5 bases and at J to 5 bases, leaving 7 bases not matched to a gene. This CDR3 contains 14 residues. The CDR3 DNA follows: TGTGCCAGCAGCGGATGGACAGGGAGGGAGACCCAGTACTTC. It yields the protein CASSGWTGRETQYF.

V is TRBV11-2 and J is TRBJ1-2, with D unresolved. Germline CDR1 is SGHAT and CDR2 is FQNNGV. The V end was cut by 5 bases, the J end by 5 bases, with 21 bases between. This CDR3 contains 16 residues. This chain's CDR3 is CASSPGEAYIRYGYTF. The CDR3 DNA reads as TGTGCCAGCAGCCCTGGGGAGGCATACATTCGTTATGGCTACACCTTC.

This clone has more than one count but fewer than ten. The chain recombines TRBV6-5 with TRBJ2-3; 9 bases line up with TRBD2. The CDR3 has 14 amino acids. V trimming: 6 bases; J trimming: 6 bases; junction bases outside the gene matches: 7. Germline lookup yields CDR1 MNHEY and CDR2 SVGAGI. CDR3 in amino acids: CASRDDLAGDTQYF. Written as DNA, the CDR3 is TGTGCCAGCAGAGACGATCTAGCGGGGGATACGCAGTATTTT.

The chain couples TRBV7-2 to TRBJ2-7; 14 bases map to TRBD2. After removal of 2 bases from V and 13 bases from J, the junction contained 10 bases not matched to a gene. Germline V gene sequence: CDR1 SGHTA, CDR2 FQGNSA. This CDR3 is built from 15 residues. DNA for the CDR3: TGTGCCAGCAGCTTATCGGGACTAGCGGGGGTTTTGAGTTACTTC. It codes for CASSLSGLAGVLSYF.

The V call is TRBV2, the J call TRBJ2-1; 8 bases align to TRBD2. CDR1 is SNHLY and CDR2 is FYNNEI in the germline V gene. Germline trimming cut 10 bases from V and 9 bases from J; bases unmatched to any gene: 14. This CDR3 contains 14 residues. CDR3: CATRSGTRSSEQFF. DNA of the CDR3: TGTGCCACCAGATCCGGGACTAGAAGTTCTGAGCAGTTCTTC.

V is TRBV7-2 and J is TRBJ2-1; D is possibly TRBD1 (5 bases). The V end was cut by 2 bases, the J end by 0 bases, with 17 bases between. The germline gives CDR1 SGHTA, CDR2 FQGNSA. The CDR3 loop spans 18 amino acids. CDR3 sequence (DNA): TGTGCCAGCAGCTTAAATATTAGGGGCCAGGTCTCCTACAATGAGCAGTTCTTC. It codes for CASSLNIRGQVSYNEQFF.

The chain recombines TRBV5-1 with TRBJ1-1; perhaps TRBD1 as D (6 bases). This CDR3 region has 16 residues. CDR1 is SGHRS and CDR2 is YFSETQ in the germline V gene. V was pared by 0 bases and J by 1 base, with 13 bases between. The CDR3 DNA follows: TGCGCCAGCAGCTTGGCAGAATCGGGGGCGAACACTGAAGCTTTCTTT. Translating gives CASSLAESGANTEAFF. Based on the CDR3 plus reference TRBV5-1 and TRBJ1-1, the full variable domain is KAGVTQTPRYLIKTRGQQVTLSCSPISGHRSVSWYQQTPGQGLQFLFEYFSETQRNKGNFPGRFSGRQFSNSRSEMNVSTLELGDSALYLCASSLAESGANTEAFFGQGTRLTVV.

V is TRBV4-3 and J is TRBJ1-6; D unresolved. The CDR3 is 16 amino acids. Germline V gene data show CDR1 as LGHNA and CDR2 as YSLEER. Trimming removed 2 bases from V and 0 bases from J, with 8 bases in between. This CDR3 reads CASSQRPSSYNSPLHF. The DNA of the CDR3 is TGCGCCAGCAGCCAAAGACCGAGCTCCTATAATTCACCCCTCCACTTT.

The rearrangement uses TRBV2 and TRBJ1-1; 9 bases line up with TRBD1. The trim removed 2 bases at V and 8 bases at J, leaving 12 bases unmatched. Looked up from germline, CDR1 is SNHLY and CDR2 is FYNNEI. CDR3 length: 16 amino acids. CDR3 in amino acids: CASSELDRTGAPEAFF. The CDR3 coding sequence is TGTGCCAGCAGTGAATTGGACCGGACAGGGGCCCCCGAAGCTTTCTTT.

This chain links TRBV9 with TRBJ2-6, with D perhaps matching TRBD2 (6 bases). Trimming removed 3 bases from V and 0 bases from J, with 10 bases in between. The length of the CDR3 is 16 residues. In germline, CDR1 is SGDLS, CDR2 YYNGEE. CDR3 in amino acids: CASSGPGSSGANVLTF. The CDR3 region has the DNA TGTGCCAGCAGCGGCCCCGGGAGCTCTGGGGCCAACGTCCTGACTTTC.

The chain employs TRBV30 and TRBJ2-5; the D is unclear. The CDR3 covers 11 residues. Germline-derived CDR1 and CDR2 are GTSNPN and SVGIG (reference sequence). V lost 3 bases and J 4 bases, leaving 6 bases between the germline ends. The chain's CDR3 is CAWSLRETQYF. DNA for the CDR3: TGTGCCTGGAGCCTAAGAGAGACCCAGTACTTC.